This T cell receptor (beta chain) was documented in a study of blood T cell repertoires in COVID-19. Study background: The United States, Italy and Spain were the sources of the acute and convalescent COVID-19 samples.

Produced via immunoSEQ multiplex PCR; TCRdb's table is partial and in-frame only. Seen here are 100,000 or so clones, about 91% observed once, and the top ten hold roughly 4.6%. The V and J ends lost 4 bases and 2 bases respectively, with 13 bases between them. Germline V CDR1 and CDR2: SGHDT, YYEEEE. This CDR3 has 15 residues. This receptor was identified in a human donor in a cohort sampled during active COVID-19. V usage is TRBV5-6 and J usage is TRBJ2-1, with a possible D match to TRBD2 (6 bases). Sequencing input: peripheral blood. The CDR3 DNA sequence: TGTGCCAGCAGCGCCACGGGACTGGCCTACAATGAGCAGTTCTTC. Amino acids: CASSATGLAYNEQFF.